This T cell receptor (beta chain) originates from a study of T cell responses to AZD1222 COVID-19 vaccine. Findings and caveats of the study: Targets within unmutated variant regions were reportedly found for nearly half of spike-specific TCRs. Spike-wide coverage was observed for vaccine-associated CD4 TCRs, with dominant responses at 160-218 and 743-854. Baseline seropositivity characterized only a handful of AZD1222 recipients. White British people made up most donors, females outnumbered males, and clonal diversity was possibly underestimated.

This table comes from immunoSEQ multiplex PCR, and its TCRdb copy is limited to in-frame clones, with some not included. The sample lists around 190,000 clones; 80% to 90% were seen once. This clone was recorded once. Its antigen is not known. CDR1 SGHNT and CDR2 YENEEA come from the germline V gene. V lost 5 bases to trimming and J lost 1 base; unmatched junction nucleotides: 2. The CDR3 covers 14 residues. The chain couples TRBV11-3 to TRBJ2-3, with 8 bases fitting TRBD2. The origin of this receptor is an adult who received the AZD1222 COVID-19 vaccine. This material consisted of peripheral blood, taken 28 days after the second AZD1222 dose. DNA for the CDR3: TGTGCCAGCAGCCAGACTAGCGGCACAGATACGCAGTATTTT. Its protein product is CASSQTSGTDTQYF.